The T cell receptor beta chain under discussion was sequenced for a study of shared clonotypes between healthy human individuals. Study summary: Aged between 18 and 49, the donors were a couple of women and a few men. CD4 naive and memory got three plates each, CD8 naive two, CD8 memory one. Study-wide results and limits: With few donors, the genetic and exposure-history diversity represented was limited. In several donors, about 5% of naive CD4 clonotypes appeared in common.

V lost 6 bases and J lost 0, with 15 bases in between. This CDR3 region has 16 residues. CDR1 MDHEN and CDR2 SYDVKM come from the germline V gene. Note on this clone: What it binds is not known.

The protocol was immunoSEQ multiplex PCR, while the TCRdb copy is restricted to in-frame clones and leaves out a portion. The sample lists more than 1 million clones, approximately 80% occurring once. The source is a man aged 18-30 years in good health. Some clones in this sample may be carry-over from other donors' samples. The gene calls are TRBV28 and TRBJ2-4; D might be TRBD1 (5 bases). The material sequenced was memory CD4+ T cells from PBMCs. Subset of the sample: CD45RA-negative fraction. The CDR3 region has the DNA TGTGCCAGCAGCGCCACAGGAAGCATAGCCAAAAACATTCAGTACTTC. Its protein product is CASSATGSIAKNIQYF.